The clone carrying this T cell receptor beta chain occurred a few times. What it binds is unknown. These data come from a study of CD4 T cells in relation to SARS-CoV-2 and coronaviruses. The study, taken as a whole, reports: This crossreactivity analysis covered spike protein alone, no other viral proteins. In around three fifths of donors, memory CD4+ clonotypes crossrecognized SARS-CoV-2 and at least one common cold coronavirus spike.

Profiled with immunoSEQ multiplex PCR; TCRdb holds only in-frame clones, not every one. The sample has 9,500 to 11,000 clones; about 68% are singletons. The unexposed donors gave CD4+ T cells in about 2010-2019, prior to COVID-19. Isolation of CD4+ T cells took place after around 11 days in culture. Unexposed-donor CD4+ T cells were probed with SARS-CoV-2 S/N and four cold-coronavirus spikes, cells permitting. The sequenced material came from CD4+ T cells from PBMCs, cultured in vitro. The TCR was taken from a human donor in good health.

The CDR3 reads CASSLQSASNSPLHF. The CDR3 DNA reads TGTGCCAGCAGCTTACAGTCGGCGTCTAATTCACCCCTCCACTTT. This chain uses TRBV7-3 with TRBJ1-6; no definite D call. Germline V lookup: CDR1 SGHTA, CDR2 FQGTGA. The CDR3 is 15 residues long. The V and J ends lost 2 bases and 6 bases respectively, with 11 bases between them.